This T cell receptor (beta chain) was recovered during a study of cytomegalovirus exposure and HLA in healthy donors. Study-wide results and caveats: Earlier results showed most TCR beta V segments being productive about 90% or about 30% of the time. TCR beta chains numbering 164 were designated cytomegalovirus-associated.

To note about this clone: Its specificity is unknown.

The CDR3 consists of 16 residues. Germline CDR1 reads SGDLS; CDR2 reads YYNGEE. The V and J ends lost 4 bases and 6 bases, in that order; junction bases with no gene match: 15. The donors, nominally healthy at sampling, likely had unrecorded immune exposures. The PCR contained 60 Vbeta and 13 Jbeta primers. The method was immunoSEQ multiplex PCR; TCRdb's version includes in-frame clones alone and lacks a portion of them. The sample has roughly 120,000 clones; about two thirds are singletons. V usage is TRBV9 and J usage is TRBJ1-2; 7 bases line up with TRBD1. The sample was PBMCs. This TCR was sampled from a young man in good health and CMV-seropositive. The CDR3 DNA is TGTGCCAGCAGCCTGGAATTTGAGGGGGCAACAAATGGCTACACCTTC. As protein: CASSLEFEGATNGYTF.